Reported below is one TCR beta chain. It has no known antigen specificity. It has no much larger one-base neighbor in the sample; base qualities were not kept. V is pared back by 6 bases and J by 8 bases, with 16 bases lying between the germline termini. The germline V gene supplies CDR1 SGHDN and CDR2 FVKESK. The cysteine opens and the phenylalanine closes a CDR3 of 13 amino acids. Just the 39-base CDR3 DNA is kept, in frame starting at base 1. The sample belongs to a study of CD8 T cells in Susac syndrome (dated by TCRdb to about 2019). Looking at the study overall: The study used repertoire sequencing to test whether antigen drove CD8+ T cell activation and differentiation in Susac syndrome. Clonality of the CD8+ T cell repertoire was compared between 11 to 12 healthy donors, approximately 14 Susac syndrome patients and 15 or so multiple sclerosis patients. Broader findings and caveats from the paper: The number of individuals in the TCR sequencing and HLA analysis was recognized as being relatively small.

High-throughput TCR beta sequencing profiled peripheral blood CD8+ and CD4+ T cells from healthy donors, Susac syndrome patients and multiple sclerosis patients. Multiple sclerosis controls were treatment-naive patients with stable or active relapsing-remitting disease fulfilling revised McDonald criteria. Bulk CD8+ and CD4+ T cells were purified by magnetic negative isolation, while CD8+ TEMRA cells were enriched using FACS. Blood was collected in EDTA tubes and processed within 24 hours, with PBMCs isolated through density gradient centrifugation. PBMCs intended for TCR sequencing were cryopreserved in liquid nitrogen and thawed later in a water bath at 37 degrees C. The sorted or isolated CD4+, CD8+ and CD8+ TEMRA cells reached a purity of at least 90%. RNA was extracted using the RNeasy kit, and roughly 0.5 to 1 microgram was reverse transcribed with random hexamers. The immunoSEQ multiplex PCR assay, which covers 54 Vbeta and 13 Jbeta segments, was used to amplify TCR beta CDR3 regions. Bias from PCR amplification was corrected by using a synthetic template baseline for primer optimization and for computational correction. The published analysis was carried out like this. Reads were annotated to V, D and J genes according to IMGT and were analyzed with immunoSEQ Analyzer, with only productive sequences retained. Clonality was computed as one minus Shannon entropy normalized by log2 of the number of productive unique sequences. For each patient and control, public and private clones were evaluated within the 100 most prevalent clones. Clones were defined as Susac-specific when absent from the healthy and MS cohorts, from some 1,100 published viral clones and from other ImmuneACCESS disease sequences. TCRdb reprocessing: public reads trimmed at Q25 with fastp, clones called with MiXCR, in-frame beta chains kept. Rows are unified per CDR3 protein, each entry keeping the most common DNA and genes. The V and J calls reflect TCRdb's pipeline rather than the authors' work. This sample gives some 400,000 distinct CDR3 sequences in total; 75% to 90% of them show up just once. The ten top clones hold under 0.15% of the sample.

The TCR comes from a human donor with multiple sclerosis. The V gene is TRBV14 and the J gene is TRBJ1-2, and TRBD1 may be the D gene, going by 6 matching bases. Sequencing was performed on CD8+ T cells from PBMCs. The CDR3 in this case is CASRPQGTEGYTF. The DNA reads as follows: TGTGCCAGCAGACCGCAGGGGACGGAAGGCTACACCTTC.